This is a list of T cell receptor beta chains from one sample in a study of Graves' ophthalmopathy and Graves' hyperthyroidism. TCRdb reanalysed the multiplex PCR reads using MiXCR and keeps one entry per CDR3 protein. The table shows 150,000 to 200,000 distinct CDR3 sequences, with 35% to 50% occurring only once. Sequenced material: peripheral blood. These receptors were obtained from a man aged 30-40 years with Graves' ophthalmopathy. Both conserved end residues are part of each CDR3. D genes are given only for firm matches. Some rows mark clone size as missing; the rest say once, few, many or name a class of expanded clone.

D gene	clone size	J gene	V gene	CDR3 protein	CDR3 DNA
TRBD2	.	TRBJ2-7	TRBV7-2	CASSSSGTASEQYF	TGTGCCAGCAGCTCGAGCGGGACCGCCTCCGAGCAGTACTTC
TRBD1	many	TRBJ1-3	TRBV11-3	CASSLGQGASGNTIYF	TGTGCCAGCAGCTTAGGACAGGGGGCGAGTGGAAACACCATATATTTT
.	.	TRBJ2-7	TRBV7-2	CASSLGPGSYEQYF	TGTGCCAGCAGCTTAGGACCGGGAAGCTACGAGCAGTACTTC
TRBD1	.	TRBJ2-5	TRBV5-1	CASSLDTGVQETQYF	TGCGCCAGCAGCTTGGATACAGGGGTCCAAGAGACCCAGTACTTC
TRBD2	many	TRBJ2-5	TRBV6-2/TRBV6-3	CASRTQGAISGRASETQYF	TGTGCCAGCAGAACACAGGGGGCGATTAGCGGGAGGGCCTCAGAGACCCAGTACTTC
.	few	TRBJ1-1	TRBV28	CASRTGAGHTEAFF	TGTGCCAGCAGGACCGGCGCAGGACACACTGAAGCTTTCTTT
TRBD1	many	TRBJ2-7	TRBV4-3	CASSQYRGPLYEQYF	TGCGCCAGCAGCCAGTACAGGGGCCCCCTCTACGAGCAGTACTTC
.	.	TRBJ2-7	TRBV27	CASSFSGRSEQYF	TGTGCCAGCAGTTTTTCGGGCAGGTCCGAGCAGTACTTC
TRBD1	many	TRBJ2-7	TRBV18	CASSPKRTGNGEQYF	TGTGCCAGCTCACCGAAAAGGACAGGGAACGGCGAGCAGTACTTC
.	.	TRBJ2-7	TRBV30	CAWEDDRSHEQYF	TGTGCCTGGGAAGATGACAGGAGCCACGAGCAGTACTTC
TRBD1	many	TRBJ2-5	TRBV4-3	CASSQEGTGRETQYF	TGCGCCAGCAGCCAAGAAGGGACAGGAAGGGAGACCCAGTACTTC
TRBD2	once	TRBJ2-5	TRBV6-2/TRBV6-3	CATRWAGVAYETQYF	TGTGCCACTCGGTGGGCGGGAGTAGCGTATGAGACCCAGTACTTC
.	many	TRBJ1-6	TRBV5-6	CASSWGRNSPLHF	TGTGCCAGCAGCTGGGGTAGGAATTCACCCCTCCACTTT
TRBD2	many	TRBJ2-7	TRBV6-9	CASSWVAGGPLEEQYF	TGTGCCAGCAGTTGGGTAGCGGGAGGGCCTCTAGAAGAGCAGTACTTC
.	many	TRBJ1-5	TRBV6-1	CASSEGSEGSQPQHF	TGTGCCAGCAGTGAAGGATCGGAAGGGAGTCAGCCCCAGCATTTT
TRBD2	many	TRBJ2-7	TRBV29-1	CSVLSGRDYEQYF	TGCAGCGTCCTTAGCGGGAGGGACTACGAGCAGTACTTC
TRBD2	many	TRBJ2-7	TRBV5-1	CASRYKTSGSGSYEQYF	TGCGCCAGCAGGTACAAGACTAGCGGGAGTGGGAGCTACGAGCAGTACTTC
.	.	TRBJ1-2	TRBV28	CASSHGYGYTF	TGTGCCAGCAGCCATGGTTATGGCTACACCTTC
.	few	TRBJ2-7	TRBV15	CATSGVSEAGEQYF	TGTGCCACCAGCGGGGTGAGCGAAGCCGGGGAGCAGTACTTC
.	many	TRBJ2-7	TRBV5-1	CASSLTGQVYEQYF	TGCGCCAGCAGCTTAACGGGACAAGTCTACGAGCAGTACTTC
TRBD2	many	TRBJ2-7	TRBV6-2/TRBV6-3	CASSYSMLREGRYEQYF	TGTGCCAGCAGTTACTCGATGTTGCGGGAGGGCCGCTACGAGCAGTACTTC
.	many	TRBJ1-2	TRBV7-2	CASSRDGHYVGYTF	TGTGCCAGCAGCCGGGACGGACACTATGTGGGCTACACCTTC
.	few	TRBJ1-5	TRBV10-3	CAISKDGGNQPQHF	TGTGCCATCTCCAAGGACGGGGGCAATCAGCCCCAGCATTTT
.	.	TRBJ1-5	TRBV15	CATSREGLKPQHF	TGTGCCACCAGCAGAGAAGGGTTGAAGCCCCAGCATTTT
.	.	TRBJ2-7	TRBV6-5	CASSYSEGFEQYF	TGTGCCAGCAGTTACTCGGAGGGCTTTGAGCAGTACTTC
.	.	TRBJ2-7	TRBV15	CATSPRATLVSHEQYF	TGTGCCACCAGCCCCCGAGCGACGCTCGTCTCCCACGAGCAGTACTTC
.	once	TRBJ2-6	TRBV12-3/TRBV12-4	CASSVGGIPGANVLTF	TGTGCCAGCAGCGTCGGAGGCATCCCTGGGGCCAACGTCCTGACTTTC
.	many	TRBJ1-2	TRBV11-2	CASSLEVLRQRHF	TGTGCCAGCAGCTTAGAAGTTTTAAGACAACGCCACTTC
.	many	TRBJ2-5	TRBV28	CASNNWEETQYF	TGTGCCAGCAACAATTGGGAAGAGACCCAGTACTTC
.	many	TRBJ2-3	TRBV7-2	CASSLDRPDTQYF	TGTGCCAGCAGCTTAGACAGACCAGATACGCAGTATTTT
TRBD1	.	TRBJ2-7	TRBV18	CASSSATGQGAYEQYF	TGTGCCAGCTCATCGGCCACGGGACAGGGGGCCTACGAGCAGTACTTC
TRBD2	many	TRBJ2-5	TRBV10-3	CAISALAGGPKETQYF	TGTGCCATCAGTGCCCTAGCGGGAGGGCCGAAAGAGACCCAGTACTTC
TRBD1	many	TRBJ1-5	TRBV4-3	CASSPHHGTGFQPQHF	TGCGCCAGCAGCCCCCACCACGGGACAGGGTTTCAGCCCCAGCATTTT